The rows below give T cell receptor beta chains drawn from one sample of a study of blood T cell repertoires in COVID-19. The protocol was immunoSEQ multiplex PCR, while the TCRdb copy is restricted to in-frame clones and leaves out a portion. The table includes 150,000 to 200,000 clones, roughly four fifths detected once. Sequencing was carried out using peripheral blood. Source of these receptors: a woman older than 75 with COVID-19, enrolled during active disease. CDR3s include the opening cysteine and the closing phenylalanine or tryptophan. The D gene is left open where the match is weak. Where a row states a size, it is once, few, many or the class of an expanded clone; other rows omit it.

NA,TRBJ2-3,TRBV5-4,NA,CASRGATGGTDTQYF,TGTGCCAGCAGAGGCGCAACGGGGGGCACAGATACGCAGTATTTT
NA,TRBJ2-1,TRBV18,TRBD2,CASSPLSGRGNEQFF,TGTGCCAGCTCACCACTGAGCGGGAGGGGGAATGAGCAGTTCTTC
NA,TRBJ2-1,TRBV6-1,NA,CASSDPGSSYNEQFF,TGTGCCAGCAGTGACCCAGGGTCTTCCTACAATGAGCAGTTCTTC
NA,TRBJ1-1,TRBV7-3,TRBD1,CASSLGQGPGTEAFF,TGTGCCAGCAGCCTTGGACAGGGGCCGGGCACTGAAGCTTTCTTT
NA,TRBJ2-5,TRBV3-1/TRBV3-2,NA,CASSQDYGRGETQYF,TGTGCCAGCAGCCAAGATTACGGTAGAGGGGAGACCCAGTACTTC
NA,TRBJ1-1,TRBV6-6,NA,CASSGPGVRNTEAFF,TGTGCCAGCAGTGGCCCGGGAGTTAGGAACACTGAAGCTTTCTTT
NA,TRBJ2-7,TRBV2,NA,CASRPGQGAGEQYF,TGTGCCAGCAGGCCGGGACAAGGGGCAGGGGAGCAGTACTTC
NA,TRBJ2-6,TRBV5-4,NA,CASSQWGANVLTF,TGTGCCAGCAGCCAGTGGGGGGCCAACGTCCTGACTTTC
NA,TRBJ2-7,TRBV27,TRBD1,CASRDRGTYEQYF,TGTGCCAGCAGGGACAGGGGAACCTACGAGCAGTACTTC
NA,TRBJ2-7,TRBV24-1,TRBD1,CATRDADRPSYEQYF,TGTGCCACCAGAGACGCGGACAGGCCATCCTACGAGCAGTACTTC
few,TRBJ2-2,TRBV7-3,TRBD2,CASSPSRLAGTTGELFF,TGTGCCAGCAGCCCTAGTCGGCTAGCGGGGACCACCGGGGAGCTGTTTTTT
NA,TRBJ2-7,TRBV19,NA,CASSTDREGYEQYF,TGTGCCAGTAGTACGGACAGGGAGGGTTACGAGCAGTACTTC
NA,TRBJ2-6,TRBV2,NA,CASKQGTGANVLTF,TGTGCCAGCAAACAGGGAACTGGGGCCAACGTCCTGACTTTC
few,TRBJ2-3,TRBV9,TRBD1,CASSGQGEDTQYF,TGTGCCAGCAGCGGACAGGGGGAAGATACGCAGTATTTT
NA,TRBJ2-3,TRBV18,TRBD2,CASSPMTLAGGPGDTQYF,TGTGCCAGCTCACCAATGACACTAGCGGGAGGGCCGGGAGATACGCAGTATTTT
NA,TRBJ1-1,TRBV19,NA,CASSIRGGDTEAFF,TGTGCCAGTAGTATAAGGGGAGGGGACACTGAAGCTTTCTTT
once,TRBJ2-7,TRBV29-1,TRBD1,CSAGQGPPYEQYF,TGCAGCGCGGGACAGGGTCCCCCTTACGAGCAGTACTTC
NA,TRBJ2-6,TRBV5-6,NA,CASSTMRGANVLTF,TGTGCCAGCAGCACGATGCGCGGGGCCAACGTCCTGACTTTC
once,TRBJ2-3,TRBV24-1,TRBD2,CAIPPPYNGRITDTQYF,TGTGCCATTCCCCCCCCCTACAACGGGAGGATCACAGATACGCAGTATTTT
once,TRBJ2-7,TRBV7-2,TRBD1,CASSLRQGGEQYF,TGTGCCAGCAGCTTACGACAGGGCGGCGAGCAGTACTTC
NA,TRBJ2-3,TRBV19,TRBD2,CATPNVGGRPTDTQYF,TGTGCCACGCCTAACGTCGGCGGGAGGCCCACAGATACGCAGTATTTT
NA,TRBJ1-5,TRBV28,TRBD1,CASSSRDRGRDQPQHF,TGTGCCAGCAGTTCTCGGGACAGGGGGCGCGATCAGCCCCAGCATTTT
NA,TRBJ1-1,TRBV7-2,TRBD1,CASSLVYRGRRTEAFF,TGTGCCAGCAGCTTAGTTTACAGGGGGCGACGGACTGAAGCTTTCTTT
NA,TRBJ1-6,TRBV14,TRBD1,CASGAQGGAPLHF,TGTGCCAGCGGGGCGCAGGGGGGTGCACCCCTCCACTTT
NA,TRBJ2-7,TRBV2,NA,CASSWSSDEYF,TGTGCCAGCAGTTGGTCTAGTGATGAGTACTTC
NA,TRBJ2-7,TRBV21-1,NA,CASSKEGDPYEQYF,TGTGCCAGCAGCAAAGAGGGGGATCCCTACGAGCAGTACTTC
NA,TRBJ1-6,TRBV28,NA,CASSFLGGGNSPLHF,TGTGCCAGCAGTTTTCTGGGGGGAGGCAATTCACCCCTCCACTTT
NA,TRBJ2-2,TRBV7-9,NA,CASSPQPGHNTGELFF,TGTGCCAGCAGCCCTCAGCCGGGACATAACACCGGGGAGCTGTTTTTT
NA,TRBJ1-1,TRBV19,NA,CASSRDIYSVPEAFF,TGTGCCAGTAGTAGGGACATTTATTCCGTCCCTGAAGCTTTCTTT
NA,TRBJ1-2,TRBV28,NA,CATAMVSPYYGYTF,TGTGCCACCGCGATGGTTAGTCCGTACTATGGCTACACCTTC
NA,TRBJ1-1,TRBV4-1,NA,CASSQVAGPAGNTEAFF,TGCGCCAGCAGCCAAGTGGCGGGACCTGCGGGCAACACTGAAGCTTTCTTT
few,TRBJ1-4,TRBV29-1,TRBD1,CSATGTGNEKLFF,TGCAGCGCCACCGGGACAGGGAATGAAAAACTGTTTTTT
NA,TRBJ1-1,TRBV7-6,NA,CASSLAGGGNTEAFF,TGTGCCAGCAGCTTAGCGGGGGGTGGGAACACTGAAGCTTTCTTT
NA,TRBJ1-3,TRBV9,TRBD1,CASSHDRASGNTIYF,TGTGCCAGCAGCCATGACAGGGCCTCTGGAAACACCATATATTTT
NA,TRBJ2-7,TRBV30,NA,CAWSVTFASYEQYF,TGTGCCTGGAGTGTAACTTTCGCTTCCTACGAGCAGTACTTC